This T cell receptor (beta chain) was found in a study of regulatory T cells in long-lasting Graves disease. Background on the study: Antithyroid drug use was under 3 months in newly diagnosed Graves' patients.

Noted time point: newly diagnosed GD, antithyroid drugs for less than 3 months. The TCR library was made from RNA that had been extracted from PBMCs in TRIzol. CDR3-region Arm-PCR and iRepertoire HTBI primers produced the TCR beta libraries. TCRdb independently ran MiXCR on the multiplex PCR reads; one entry per CDR3 protein. The sample lists some 410,000 distinct CDR3 sequences, roughly 15% occurring once. V gave up 7 bases and J gave up 4 bases, with 20 bases separating them. Germline loops: CDR1 MNHEY, CDR2 SVGEGT. The CDR3 has 17 residues. These sequences were also reported in another study, on T cells in Graves' hyperthyroidism and ophthalmopathy.

The receptor was derived from a woman in her twenties or thirties with Graves disease. The genes are TRBV6-2 or TRBV6-3 and TRBJ2-6; D perhaps matches TRBD2 (5 bases). Source: peripheral blood mononuclear cells (PBMCs), taken at new diagnosis, from a patient treated with antithyroid drugs. In DNA form, the CDR3 reads TGTGCCAGCATCCCTGAAGGACTTTCTTCGGGGGCCAACGTCCTGACTTTC. Protein product: CASIPEGLSSGANVLTF.